This T cell receptor beta chain was observed in a study of Ad26.COV2.S vaccination and SARS-CoV-2 variants. Study information: Ad26.COV2.S was injected intramuscularly once or twice, 56 days apart.

Assay used: immunoSEQ multiplex PCR; TCRdb lists only in-frame clones, some missing. Here the sample spans 300,000 to 400,000 clones, 70% to 90% being singletons. The treatment is: over 15 received Ad26.COV2.S at low or high dose, single or two shots; a few received placebo; per-sample allocation not given. After the first vaccine or placebo injection, samples were drawn on day 63. This adult donor, from Boston, was 18-55 years old. As to this clone: Antigen unknown.

This CDR3 is built from 14 residues. Trimming cost V 7 bases and J 9 bases; bases outside gene matches: 8. Germline V gene sequence: CDR1 SQVTM, CDR2 ANQGSEA. Regarding the study as a whole: Placebo recipients showed lower spike-specific TCR breadth than vaccinees. For non-spike TCRs, breadth in vaccine recipients resembled that in placebo recipients.

The input for sequencing was peripheral blood, taken in a trial of Ad26.COV2.S vaccine versus placebo. This TCR was recovered from a person aged 18-60 years who received the Ad26.COV2.S COVID-19 vaccine or a placebo. This rearrangement joins TRBV29-1 to TRBJ2-1; 14 bases match TRBD2. The CDR3 nucleotides are TGCAGCGCCCAGACTAGCGGGGGGGCCGGTGAGCAGTTCTTC. Translated, it gives CSAQTSGGAGEQFF.